This record looks at one T cell receptor beta chain sequence and its context. Original analysis: Cell counts per sample came from amplifying reference gene primers. Generated by immunoSEQ multiplex PCR, the TCRdb table keeps only in-frame clones and is missing some. V, J and clone size derive from that table, while D and trimming were established from the DNA sequence. This table holds 180,000 or so clones, roughly 86% found once. The data originate from a study of blood T cell repertoires in COVID-19. About the study: Specimens from acute and convalescent COVID-19 originated in the United States, Italy and Spain. PBMCs, B-cell-depleted T cells, or T cells provided the cDNA or gDNA that made up the material.

Germline lookup yields CDR1 SGDLS and CDR2 YYNGEE. V shed 0 bases and J shed 1 base, with 9 bases lying between them. CDR3 size: 15 residues. The sequencing input was peripheral blood. This TCR was sampled from a man between 35 and 55 years old with active or convalescent COVID-19. The chain combines TRBV9 with TRBJ2-3; D ambiguous. The CDR3 DNA sequence: TGTGCCAGCAGCGTAGAGAACTACCGCACAGATACGCAGTATTTT. This translates into CASSVENYRTDTQYF.